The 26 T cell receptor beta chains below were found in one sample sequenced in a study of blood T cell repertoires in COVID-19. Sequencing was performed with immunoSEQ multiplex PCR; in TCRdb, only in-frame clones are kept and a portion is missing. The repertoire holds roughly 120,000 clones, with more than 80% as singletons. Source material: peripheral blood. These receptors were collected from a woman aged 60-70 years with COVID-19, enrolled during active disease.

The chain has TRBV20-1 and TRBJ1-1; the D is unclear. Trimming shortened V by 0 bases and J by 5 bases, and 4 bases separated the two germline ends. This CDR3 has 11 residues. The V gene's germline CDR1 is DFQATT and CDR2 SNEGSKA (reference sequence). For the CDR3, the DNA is TGCAGTGCTAGAGAACAGACTGAAGCTTTCTTT. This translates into CSAREQTEAFF.

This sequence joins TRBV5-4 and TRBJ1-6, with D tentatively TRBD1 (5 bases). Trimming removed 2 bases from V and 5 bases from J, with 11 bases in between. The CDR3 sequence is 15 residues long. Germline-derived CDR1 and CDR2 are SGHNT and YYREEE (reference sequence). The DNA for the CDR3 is TGTGCCAGCAGCTTTTCAGGGTCAGATAATTCACCCCTCCACTTT. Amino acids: CASSFSGSDNSPLHF.

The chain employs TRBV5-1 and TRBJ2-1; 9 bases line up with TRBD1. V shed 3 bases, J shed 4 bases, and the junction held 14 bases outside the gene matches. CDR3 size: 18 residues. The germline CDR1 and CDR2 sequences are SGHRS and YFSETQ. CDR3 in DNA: TGCGCCAGCAGCTCCTATCCCTTACAGGGGGCATCGTACAATGAGCAGTTCTTC. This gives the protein CASSSYPLQGASYNEQFF.

CDR3 nucleotide sequence: TGCGCCAGCAGCCGGACTCCGGGCGAGCAGTACTTC. Its translation: CASSRTPGEQYF. This rearrangement joins TRBV10-1 to TRBJ2-7; weak D call: TRBD2 (5 bases). Germline-derived CDR1 and CDR2 are WNHNN and SYGVQD (reference sequence). CDR3 length equals 12 residues. Trimming shortened V by 6 bases and J by 6 bases, and 12 bases separated the two germline ends.

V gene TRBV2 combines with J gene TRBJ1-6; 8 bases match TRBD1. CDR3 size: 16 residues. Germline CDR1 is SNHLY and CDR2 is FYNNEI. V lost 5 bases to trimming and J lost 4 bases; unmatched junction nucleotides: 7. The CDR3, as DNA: TGTGCCAGCAGTAAGACAGGGGTCGAATATAATTCACCCCTCCACTTT. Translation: CASSKTGVEYNSPLHF.

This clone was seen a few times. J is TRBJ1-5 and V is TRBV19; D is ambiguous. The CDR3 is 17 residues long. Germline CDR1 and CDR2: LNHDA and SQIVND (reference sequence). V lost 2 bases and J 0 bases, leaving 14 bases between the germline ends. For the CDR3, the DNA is TGTGCCAGTAGTATATTTTGGGCAGCCGATAGCAATCAGCCCCAGCATTTT. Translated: CASSIFWAADSNQPQHF. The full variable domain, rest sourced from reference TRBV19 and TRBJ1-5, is DGGITQSPKYLFRKEGQNVTLSCEQNLNHDAMYWYRQDPGQGLRLIYYSQIVNDFQKGDIAEGYSVSREKKESFPLTVTSAQKNPTAFYLCASSIFWAADSNQPQHFGDGTRLSIL.

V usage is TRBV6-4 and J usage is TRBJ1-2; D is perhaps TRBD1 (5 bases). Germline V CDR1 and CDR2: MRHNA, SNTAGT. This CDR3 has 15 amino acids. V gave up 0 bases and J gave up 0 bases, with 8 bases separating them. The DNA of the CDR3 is TGTGCCAGCAGTGACTCAGGGGACTCTAACTATGGCTACACCTTC. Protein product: CASSDSGDSNYGYTF.

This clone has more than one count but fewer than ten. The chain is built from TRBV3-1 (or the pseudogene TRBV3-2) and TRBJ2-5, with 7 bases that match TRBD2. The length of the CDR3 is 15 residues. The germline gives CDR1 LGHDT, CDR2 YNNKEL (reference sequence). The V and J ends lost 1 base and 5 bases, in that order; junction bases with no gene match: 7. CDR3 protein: CASSQVNGGWETQYF. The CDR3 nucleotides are TGTGCCAGCAGCCAAGTGAACGGGGGGTGGGAGACCCAGTACTTC.

CDR3 sequence (DNA): TGTGCCAGCAGCTCCCTAGGTGCCTTCGGGAGACTAGCCAAAAACATTCAGTACTTC. Translation: CASSSLGAFGRLAKNIQYF. This sequence joins TRBV11-2 and TRBJ2-4; D is possibly TRBD2 (6 bases). This CDR3 spans 19 amino acids. The germline V gene has CDR1 SGHAT and CDR2 FQNNGV. V lost 4 bases to trimming and J lost 0 bases, with 22 bases between them. Using reference TRBV11-2 and TRBJ2-4 for the parts outside the CDR3, the full variable domain is EAGVAQSPRYKIIEKRQSVAFWCNPISGHATLYWYQQILGQGPKLLIQFQNNGVVDDSQLPKDRFSAERLKGVDSTLKIQPAKLEDSAVYLCASSSLGAFGRLAKNIQYFGAGTRLSVL.

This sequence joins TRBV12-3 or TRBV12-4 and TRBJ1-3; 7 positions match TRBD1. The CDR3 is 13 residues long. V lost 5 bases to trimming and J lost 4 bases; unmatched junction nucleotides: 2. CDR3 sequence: CASSTGDGNTIYF. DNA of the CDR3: TGTGCCAGCAGTACAGGGGACGGAAACACCATATATTTT.

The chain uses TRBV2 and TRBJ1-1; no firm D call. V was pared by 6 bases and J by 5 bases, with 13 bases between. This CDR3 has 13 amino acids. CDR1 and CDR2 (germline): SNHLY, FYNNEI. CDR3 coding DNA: TGTGCCAGCAGGGCCCAGGAGGGAACTGAAGCTTTCTTT. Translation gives CASRAQEGTEAFF.

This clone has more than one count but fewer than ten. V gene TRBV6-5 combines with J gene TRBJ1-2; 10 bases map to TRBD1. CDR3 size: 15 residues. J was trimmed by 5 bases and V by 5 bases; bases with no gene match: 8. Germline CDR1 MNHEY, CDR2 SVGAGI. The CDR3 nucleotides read TGTGCCAGCAGTAGTGGGACAGGGGCTCTTTATGGCTACACCTTC. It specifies CASSSGTGALYGYTF.

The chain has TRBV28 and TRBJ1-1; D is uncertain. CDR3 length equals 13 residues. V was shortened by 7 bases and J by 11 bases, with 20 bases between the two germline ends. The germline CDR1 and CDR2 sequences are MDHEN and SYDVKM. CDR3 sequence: CASNSRSRDGAFF. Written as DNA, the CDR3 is TGTGCCAGCAATTCACGAAGCCGGGATGGGGCTTTCTTT. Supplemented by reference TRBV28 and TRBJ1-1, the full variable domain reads DVKVTQSSRYLVKRTGEKVFLECVQDMDHENMFWYRQDPGLGLRLIYFSYDVKMKEKGDIPEGYSVSREKKERFSLILESASTNQTSMYLCASNSRSRDGAFFGQGTRLTVV.

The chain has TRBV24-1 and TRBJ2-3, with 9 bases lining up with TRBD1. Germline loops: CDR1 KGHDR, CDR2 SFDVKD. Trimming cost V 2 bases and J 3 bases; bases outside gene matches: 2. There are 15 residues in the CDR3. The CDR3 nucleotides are TGTGCCACCAGTGATTCTGGACAGGGGACAGATACGCAGTATTTT. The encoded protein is CATSDSGQGTDTQYF.

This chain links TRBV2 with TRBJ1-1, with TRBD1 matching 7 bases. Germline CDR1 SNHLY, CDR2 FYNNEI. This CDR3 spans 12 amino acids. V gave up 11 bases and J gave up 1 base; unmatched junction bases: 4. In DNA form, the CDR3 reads TGTGCCGTCGACAGGGAGAACACTGAAGCTTTCTTT. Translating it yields CAVDRENTEAFF.

In nucleotides, the CDR3 is TGTGCCAGCAGCCACGGGGGAATGGACGATGGCTACACCTTC. It is translated as CASSHGGMDDGYTF. The chain combines TRBV5-4 with TRBJ1-2, with a tentative D call TRBD1 (5 bases). The CDR3 runs to 14 residues. Trimming took 4 bases from V and 6 from J, leaving 16 bases between them. Germline V lookup: CDR1 SGHNT, CDR2 YYREEE (reference sequence).

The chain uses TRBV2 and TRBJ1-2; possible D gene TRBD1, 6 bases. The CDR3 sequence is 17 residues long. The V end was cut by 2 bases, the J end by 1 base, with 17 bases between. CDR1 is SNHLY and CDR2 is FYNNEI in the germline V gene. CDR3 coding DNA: TGTGCCAGCAGTGAAAACATGGGGGGGCTGAATAACTATGGCTACACCTTC. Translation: CASSENMGGLNNYGYTF.

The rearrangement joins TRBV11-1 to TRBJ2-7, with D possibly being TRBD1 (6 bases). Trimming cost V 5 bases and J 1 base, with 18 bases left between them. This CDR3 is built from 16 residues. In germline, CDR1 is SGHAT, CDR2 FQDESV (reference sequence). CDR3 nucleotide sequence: TGTGCCAGCAGCCATTGGGCCGGGACACAATCCTACGAGCAGTACTTC. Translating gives CASSHWAGTQSYEQYF.

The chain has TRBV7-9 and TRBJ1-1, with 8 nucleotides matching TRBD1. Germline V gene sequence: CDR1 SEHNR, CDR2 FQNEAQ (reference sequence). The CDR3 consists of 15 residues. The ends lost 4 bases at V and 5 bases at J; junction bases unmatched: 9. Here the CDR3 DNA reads TGTGCCAGCAGCTCCGATCGCAGGGGGCGGACTGAAGCTTTCTTT. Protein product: CASSSDRRGRTEAFF.

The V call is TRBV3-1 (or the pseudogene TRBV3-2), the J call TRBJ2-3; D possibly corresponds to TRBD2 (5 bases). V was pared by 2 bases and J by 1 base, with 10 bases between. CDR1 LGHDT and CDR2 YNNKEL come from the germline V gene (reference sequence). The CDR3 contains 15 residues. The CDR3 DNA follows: TGTGCCAGCAGCCAAAGAGGGCTCGGCACAGATACGCAGTATTTT. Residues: CASSQRGLGTDTQYF.

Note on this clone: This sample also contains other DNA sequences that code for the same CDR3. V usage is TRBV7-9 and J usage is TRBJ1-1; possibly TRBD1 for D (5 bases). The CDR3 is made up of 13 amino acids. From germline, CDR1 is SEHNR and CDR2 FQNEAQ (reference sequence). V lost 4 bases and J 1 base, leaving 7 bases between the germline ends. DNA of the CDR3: TGTGCCAGCAGCTCCAGGGAGAACACTGAAGCTTTCTTT. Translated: CASSSRENTEAFF.

In DNA form, the CDR3 reads TGCGCCAGCAGCTTGGATACAGGGCACTATGGCTACACCTTC. Protein sequence: CASSLDTGHYGYTF. The J gene is TRBJ1-2, the V gene TRBV5-1; tentative D call: TRBD1 (6 bases). With 0 bases removed from V and 3 bases from J, the gap between germline ends came to 9 bases. The CDR3 runs 14 residues. Germline V CDR1 and CDR2: SGHRS, YFSETQ.

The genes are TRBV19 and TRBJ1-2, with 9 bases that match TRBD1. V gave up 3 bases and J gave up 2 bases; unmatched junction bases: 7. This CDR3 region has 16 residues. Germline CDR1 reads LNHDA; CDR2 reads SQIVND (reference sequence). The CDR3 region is CASSIGPQGANYGYTF. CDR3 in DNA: TGTGCCAGTAGTATTGGGCCACAGGGGGCAAACTATGGCTACACCTTC.

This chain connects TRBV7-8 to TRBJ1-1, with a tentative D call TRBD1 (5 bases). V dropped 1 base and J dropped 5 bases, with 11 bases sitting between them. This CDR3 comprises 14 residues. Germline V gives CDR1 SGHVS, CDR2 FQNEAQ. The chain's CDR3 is CASSLVFGGTEAFF. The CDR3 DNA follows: TGTGCCAGCAGCTTAGTCTTCGGGGGAACTGAAGCTTTCTTT.

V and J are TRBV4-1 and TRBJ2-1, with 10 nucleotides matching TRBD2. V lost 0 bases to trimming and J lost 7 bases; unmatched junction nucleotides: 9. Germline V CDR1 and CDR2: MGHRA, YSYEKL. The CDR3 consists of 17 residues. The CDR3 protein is CASSQDGSSGGRNEQFF. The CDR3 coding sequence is TGCGCCAGCAGCCAAGATGGATCTAGCGGGGGTCGGAATGAGCAGTTCTTC.

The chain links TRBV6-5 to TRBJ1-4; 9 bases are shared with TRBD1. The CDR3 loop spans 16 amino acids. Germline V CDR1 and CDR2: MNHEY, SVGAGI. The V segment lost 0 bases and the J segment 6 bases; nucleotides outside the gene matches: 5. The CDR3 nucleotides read TGTGCCAGCAGTTACTCCAGGACAGGGGAAGATGAAAAACTGTTTTTT. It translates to CASSYSRTGEDEKLFF.